This T cell receptor beta chain was retrieved from a study of cytomegalovirus exposure and HLA in healthy donors. Worth noting for this clone: What it binds is not known.

The PCR had 60 Vbeta and 13 Jbeta primers. Sequencing was performed with immunoSEQ multiplex PCR; in TCRdb, only in-frame clones are kept and a portion is missing. The table lists approximately 130,000 clones, approximately 77% of them singletons. General study results and limits: Segments of the TCR beta V type were, in most cases, productive about 87% or about 30% of the time in an earlier analysis.

The receptor was derived from a woman aged 40 to 50 in good health and CMV-seronegative. The sample consisted of PBMCs.

CDR3 protein: CASSERRGGSDTQYF. CDR3 sequence (DNA): TGTGCCAGCAGTGAACGGCGGGGGGGCTCAGATACGCAGTATTTT. The rearrangement joins TRBV25-1 to TRBJ2-3; 9 bases are a match to TRBD2. The V gene end was trimmed by 2 bases and the J gene end by 4 bases; junction bases not matched to a gene: 4. CDR1 is MGHDK and CDR2 is SYGVNS in the germline V gene. CDR3 length equals 15 residues.